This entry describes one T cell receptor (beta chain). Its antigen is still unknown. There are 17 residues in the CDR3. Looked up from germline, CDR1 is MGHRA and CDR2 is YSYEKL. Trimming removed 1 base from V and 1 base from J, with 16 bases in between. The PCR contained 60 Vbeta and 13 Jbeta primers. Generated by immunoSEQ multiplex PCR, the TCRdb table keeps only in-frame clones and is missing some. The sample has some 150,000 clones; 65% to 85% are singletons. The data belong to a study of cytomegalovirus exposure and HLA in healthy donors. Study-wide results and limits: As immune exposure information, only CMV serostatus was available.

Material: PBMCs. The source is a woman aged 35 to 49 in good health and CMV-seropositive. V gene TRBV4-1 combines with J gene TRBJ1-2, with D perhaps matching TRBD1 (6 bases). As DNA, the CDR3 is TGCGCCAGCAGCCAAGGTCTACAGGGCACGCTTAACTATGGCTACACCTTC. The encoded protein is CASSQGLQGTLNYGYTF.